The rows below give T cell receptor beta chains drawn from one sample of a study of T cell repertoires in cytomegalovirus infection. Each CDR3 protein is one row after TCRdb ran MiXCR on the reads. The data contain about 680,000 distinct CDR3 sequences, 24% of them singletons. Sequences were obtained from CD8+ T cells from PBMCs. The receptors stem from a human donor in good health (CMV status not recorded). Some clones in this sample may be carry-over from other donors' samples. Both conserved end residues are part of each CDR3. Each record gives: D gene, V gene, J gene, clone size, CDR3 DNA, CDR3 protein. D genes are given only for firm matches. For some rows the clone size is stated as once, few or many, or as a class when expanded; others skip it.

D: NA
V: TRBV12-3/TRBV12-4
J: TRBJ1-2
size: many
DNA: TGTGCCAGCAGAGATCCCCGGGGGCGAGGCTACACCTTC
CDR3: CASRDPRGRGYTF

D: TRBD2
V: TRBV10-3
J: TRBJ2-3
size: few
DNA: TGTGCCATTAGCGGGGCTCCCACAGATACGCAGTATTTT
CDR3: CAISGAPTDTQYF

D: NA
V: TRBV4-1
J: TRBJ1-4
size: few
DNA: TGCGCCAGCAGCCAAGGGTGGCGTAATGAAAAACTGTTTTTT
CDR3: CASSQGWRNEKLFF

D: TRBD2
V: TRBV20-1
J: TRBJ2-7
size: NA
DNA: TGCAGTGCTAGTCAGCTAGCGGGGACCTCCTACGAGCAGTACTTC
CDR3: CSASQLAGTSYEQYF

D: NA
V: TRBV19
J: TRBJ2-6
size: NA
DNA: TGTGCCAGTAGTATTAACGGGGGCCGGGCCAACGTCCTGACTTTC
CDR3: CASSINGGRANVLTF

D: NA
V: TRBV7-6
J: TRBJ2-7
size: many
DNA: TGTGCCAGCAGCTCCCTGGCAGGAGTAAACTACGAGCAGTACTTC
CDR3: CASSSLAGVNYEQYF

D: NA
V: TRBV6-5
J: TRBJ2-3
size: NA
DNA: TGTGCCAGCAGTACAGGGTTAGATACGCAGTATTTT
CDR3: CASSTGLDTQYF

D: NA
V: TRBV4-1
J: TRBJ1-1
size: NA
DNA: TGCGCCAGCAGCCAAGTCGGAGAGAACACTGAAGCTTTCTTT
CDR3: CASSQVGENTEAFF

D: TRBD1
V: TRBV6-6
J: TRBJ2-1
size: NA
DNA: TGTGCCAGCAGTGTCCGGGACAGGGGGAACAATGAGCAGTTCTTC
CDR3: CASSVRDRGNNEQFF

D: NA
V: TRBV5-1
J: TRBJ1-1
size: few
DNA: TGCGCCAGCAGCTTGTTAGGCGGCTCGAACACTGAAGCTTTCTTT
CDR3: CASSLLGGSNTEAFF

D: TRBD1
V: TRBV19
J: TRBJ2-2
size: NA
DNA: TGTGCCAGTATTTCCGGGGACAGGGGATACACCGGGGAGCTGTTTTTT
CDR3: CASISGDRGYTGELFF

D: NA
V: TRBV7-9
J: TRBJ2-5
size: few
DNA: TGTGCCAGCAGCTCAGCTCTAGGCCAAGAGACCCAGTACTTC
CDR3: CASSSALGQETQYF

D: NA
V: TRBV29-1
J: TRBJ2-2
size: NA
DNA: TGCAGCACCGGGACGAGTCGGACCGGGGAGCTGTTTTTT
CDR3: CSTGTSRTGELFF

D: TRBD1
V: TRBV4-3
J: TRBJ1-1
size: NA
DNA: TGCGCCAGCAGCCCATTGACAGGGACCCTCGGGGCTGAAGCTTTCTTT
CDR3: CASSPLTGTLGAEAFF

D: NA
V: TRBV28
J: TRBJ2-3
size: many
DNA: TGTGCCAGCAGCCCCCAGGGCCTCTCTTCGGATACGCAGTATTTT
CDR3: CASSPQGLSSDTQYF

D: TRBD2
V: TRBV10-3
J: TRBJ2-3
size: NA
DNA: TGTGCCATCAGTGAGTCGCGGACTAGCGGCCCTAGCACAGATACGCAGTATTTT
CDR3: CAISESRTSGPSTDTQYF

D: NA
V: TRBV11-3
J: TRBJ2-3
size: NA
DNA: TGTGCCAGCAGCGCCCGGGACACTTTCACAGATACGCAGTATTTT
CDR3: CASSARDTFTDTQYF

D: TRBD2
V: TRBV25-1
J: TRBJ2-1
size: NA
DNA: TGTGCCAGCAGTGACCCACTAGCGGGGGCCCTAGGAAAAAATGAGCAGTTCTTC
CDR3: CASSDPLAGALGKNEQFF

D: TRBD1
V: TRBV9
J: TRBJ2-2
size: NA
DNA: TGTGCCAGCAGCGTTAGACAGGGGGATTCGAACACCGGGGAGCTGTTTTTT
CDR3: CASSVRQGDSNTGELFF

D: TRBD1
V: TRBV6-6
J: TRBJ2-2
size: few
DNA: TGTGCCAGCACCAAACTCGGACAGGGAAAGAACACCGGGGAGCTGTTTTTT
CDR3: CASTKLGQGKNTGELFF

D: TRBD1
V: TRBV7-9
J: TRBJ1-2
size: NA
DNA: TGTGCCAGCAGCGCCCCGGGACAGCTATTTTCCTTCTTC
CDR3: CASSAPGQLFSFF

D: TRBD1
V: TRBV6-5
J: TRBJ2-6
size: few
DNA: TGTGCCAGCAGTCCCCCCTCAGGGGGCTCTGGGGCCAACGTCCTGACTTTC
CDR3: CASSPPSGGSGANVLTF

D: NA
V: TRBV28
J: TRBJ2-1
size: many
DNA: TGTGCCAGCAGTCGCACACAGGGCTTTTCCTACAATGAGCAGTTCTTC
CDR3: CASSRTQGFSYNEQFF

D: NA
V: TRBV28
J: TRBJ2-1
size: NA
DNA: TGTGCCAGCAGTTTATTGGTCGGGGGCTGGAGCTCCTACAATGAGCAGTTCTTC
CDR3: CASSLLVGGWSSYNEQFF

D: NA
V: TRBV4-1
J: TRBJ2-5
size: few
DNA: TGCGCCAGCAGCCAAGAAGTTTTTGGGGGGACCTTGATGGAGACCCAGTACTTC
CDR3: CASSQEVFGGTLMETQYF

D: TRBD2
V: TRBV10-1
J: TRBJ2-1
size: NA
DNA: TGCGCCAGCAGTGAGGCGATCGGACTAGCGGGGGGAAATGAGCAGTTCTTC
CDR3: CASSEAIGLAGGNEQFF

D: NA
V: TRBV3-1
J: TRBJ1-2
size: NA
DNA: TGTGCCAACAGCCAAGCAGGGATGGGGTTTAACTATGGCTACACCTTC
CDR3: CANSQAGMGFNYGYTF

D: NA
V: TRBV6-5
J: TRBJ2-3
size: few
DNA: TGTGCCAGCAGTTACCGGCTCGGAGGAGATACGCAGTATTTT
CDR3: CASSYRLGGDTQYF

D: NA
V: TRBV7-9
J: TRBJ2-6
size: few
DNA: TGTGCCAGCAGCCCTCCCCCCCTGGCAGGGCTCTACTCTGGGGCCAACGTCCTGACTTTC
CDR3: CASSPPPLAGLYSGANVLTF

D: NA
V: TRBV6-2/TRBV6-3
J: TRBJ1-5
size: NA
DNA: TGTGTCAGCAACACCCAGGGAGTTCCTAATCAGCCCCAGCATTTT
CDR3: CVSNTQGVPNQPQHF

D: TRBD1
V: TRBV29-1
J: TRBJ1-1
size: NA
DNA: TGCAGCGTTGAAGGGGCTGAGGACAGGGGGCCCGAAGCTTTCTTT
CDR3: CSVEGAEDRGPEAFF

D: TRBD2
V: TRBV9
J: TRBJ2-2
size: NA
DNA: TGTGCCAGCAGCGCCCCGGGGGGGACGGACACCGGGGAGCTGTTTTTT
CDR3: CASSAPGGTDTGELFF

D: NA
V: TRBV29-1
J: TRBJ1-1
size: NA
DNA: TGCAGCGTTGAAGATCTTGCAGCTTACACTGAAGCTTTCTTT
CDR3: CSVEDLAAYTEAFF

D: NA
V: TRBV28
J: TRBJ2-5
size: few
DNA: TGTGCCAGCAGTCCCCCTGGCGGGGGCGGTTTGGAGACCCAGTACTTC
CDR3: CASSPPGGGGLETQYF

D: NA
V: TRBV19
J: TRBJ2-1
size: few
DNA: TGTGCCAGTAGACGGACTCTTGATGAGCAGTTCTTC
CDR3: CASRRTLDEQFF

D: NA
V: TRBV6-1
J: TRBJ2-3
size: many
DNA: TGTGCCACCGGCCAGGGGGGGATCACAGATACGCAGTATTTT
CDR3: CATGQGGITDTQYF

D: NA
V: TRBV6-2/TRBV6-3
J: TRBJ2-1
size: many
DNA: TGTGCCAGCAGTTACTTCGGACAGAACTCCGGGAATGAGCAGTTCTTC
CDR3: CASSYFGQNSGNEQFF

D: NA
V: TRBV20-1
J: TRBJ1-2
size: NA
DNA: TGCAGTGCTTCGAGCCCTGGCTACACCTTC
CDR3: CSASSPGYTF

D: NA
V: TRBV7-9
J: TRBJ2-1
size: NA
DNA: TGTGCCAGCACCAACCCTGGACAGTACAATGAGCAGTTCTTC
CDR3: CASTNPGQYNEQFF

D: NA
V: TRBV10-3
J: TRBJ2-7
size: NA
DNA: TGTGCCATCAGTGAGGGGCAAGCCTACGAGCAGTACTTC
CDR3: CAISEGQAYEQYF

D: NA
V: TRBV5-6
J: TRBJ2-2
size: NA
DNA: TGTGCCAGCAGCGTTCTGACAGCGAACACCGGGGAGCTGTTTTTT
CDR3: CASSVLTANTGELFF

D: NA
V: TRBV7-2
J: TRBJ2-3
size: many
DNA: TGTGCCAGCAGCTTAGTAGCGCCCAGCACAGATACGCAGTATTTT
CDR3: CASSLVAPSTDTQYF

D: TRBD1
V: TRBV6-2/TRBV6-3
J: TRBJ2-1
size: NA
DNA: TGTGCCAGCAGTTATCCCGGGACAGGGGGCTACAATGAGCAGTTCTTC
CDR3: CASSYPGTGGYNEQFF

D: NA
V: TRBV20-1
J: TRBJ2-3
size: many
DNA: TGCAGTGCTAGAGTTCTCGGCACAGATACGCAGTATTTT
CDR3: CSARVLGTDTQYF